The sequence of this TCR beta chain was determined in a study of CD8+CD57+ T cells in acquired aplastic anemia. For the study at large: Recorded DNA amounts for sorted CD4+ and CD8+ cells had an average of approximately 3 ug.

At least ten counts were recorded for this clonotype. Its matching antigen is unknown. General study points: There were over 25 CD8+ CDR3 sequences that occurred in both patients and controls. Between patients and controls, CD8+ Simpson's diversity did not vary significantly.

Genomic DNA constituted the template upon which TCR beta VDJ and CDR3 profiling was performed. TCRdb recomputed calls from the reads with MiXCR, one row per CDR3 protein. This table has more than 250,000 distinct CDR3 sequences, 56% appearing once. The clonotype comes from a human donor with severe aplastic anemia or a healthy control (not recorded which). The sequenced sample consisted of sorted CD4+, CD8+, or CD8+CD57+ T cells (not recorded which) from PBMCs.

CDR3 region: CASKDRAQSYEQYF. CDR3 bases: TGTGCCAGCAAGGACAGGGCCCAATCCTACGAGCAGTACTTC. This chain connects TRBV6-1 to TRBJ2-7, with 8 bases that match TRBD1. The CDR3 loop spans 14 amino acids. Germline CDR1 is MNHNS and CDR2 is SASEGT. The V and J ends lost 7 bases and 1 base, in that order; junction bases with no gene match: 6.